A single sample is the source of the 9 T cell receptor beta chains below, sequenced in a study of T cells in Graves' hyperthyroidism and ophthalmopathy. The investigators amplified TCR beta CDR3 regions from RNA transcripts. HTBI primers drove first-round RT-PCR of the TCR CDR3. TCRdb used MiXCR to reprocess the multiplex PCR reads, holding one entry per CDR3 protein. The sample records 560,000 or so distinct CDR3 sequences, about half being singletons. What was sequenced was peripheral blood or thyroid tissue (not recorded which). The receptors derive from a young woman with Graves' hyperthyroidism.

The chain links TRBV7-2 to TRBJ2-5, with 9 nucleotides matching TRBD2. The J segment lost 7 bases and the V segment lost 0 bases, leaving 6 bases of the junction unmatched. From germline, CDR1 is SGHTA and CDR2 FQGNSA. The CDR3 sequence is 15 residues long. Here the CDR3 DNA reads TGTGCCAGCAGCTTAGCTAGCGGGGGAGGCGGGACCCAGTACTTC. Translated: CASSLASGGGGTQYF.

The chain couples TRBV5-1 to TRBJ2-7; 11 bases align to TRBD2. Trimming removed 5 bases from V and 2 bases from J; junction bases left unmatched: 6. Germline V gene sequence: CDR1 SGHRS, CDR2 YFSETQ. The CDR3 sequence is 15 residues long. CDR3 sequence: CASRKGTSGTYEQYF. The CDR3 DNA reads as TGCGCCAGCAGAAAGGGGACTAGCGGCACCTACGAGCAGTACTTC.

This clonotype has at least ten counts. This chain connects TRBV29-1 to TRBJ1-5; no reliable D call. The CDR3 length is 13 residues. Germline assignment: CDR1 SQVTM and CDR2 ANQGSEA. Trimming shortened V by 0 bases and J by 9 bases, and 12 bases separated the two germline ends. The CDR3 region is CSVEEGQPGPQHF. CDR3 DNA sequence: TGCAGCGTTGAAGAGGGTCAGCCAGGGCCCCAGCATTTT.

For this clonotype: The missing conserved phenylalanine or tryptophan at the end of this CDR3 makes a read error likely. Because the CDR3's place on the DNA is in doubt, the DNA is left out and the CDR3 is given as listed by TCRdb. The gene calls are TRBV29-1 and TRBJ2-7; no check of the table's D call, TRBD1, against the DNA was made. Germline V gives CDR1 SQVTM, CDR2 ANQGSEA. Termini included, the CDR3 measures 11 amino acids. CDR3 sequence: CSVPGTTRARG.

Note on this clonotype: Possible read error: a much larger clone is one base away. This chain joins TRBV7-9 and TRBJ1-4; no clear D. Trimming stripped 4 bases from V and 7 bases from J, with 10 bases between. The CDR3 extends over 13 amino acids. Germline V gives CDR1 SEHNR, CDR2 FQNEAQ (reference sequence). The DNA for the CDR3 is TGTGCCAGCAGCTCGCGGACCACTGAAAAACTGTTTTTT. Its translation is CASSSRTTEKLFF.

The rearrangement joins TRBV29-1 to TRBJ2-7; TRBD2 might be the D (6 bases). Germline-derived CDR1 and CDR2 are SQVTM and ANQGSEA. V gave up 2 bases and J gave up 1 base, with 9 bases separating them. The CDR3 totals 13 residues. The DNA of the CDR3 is TGCAGCGTTGAACTAGCGACTTCCTACGAGCAGTACTTC. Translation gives CSVELATSYEQYF.

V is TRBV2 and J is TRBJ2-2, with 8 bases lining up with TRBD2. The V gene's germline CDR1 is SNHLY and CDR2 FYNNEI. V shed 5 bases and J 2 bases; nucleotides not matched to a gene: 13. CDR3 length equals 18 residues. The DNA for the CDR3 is TGTGCCAGCAGTTACCGAAACCCTAGCGGGCTTAACACCGGGGAGCTGTTTTTT. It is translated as CASSYRNPSGLNTGELFF.

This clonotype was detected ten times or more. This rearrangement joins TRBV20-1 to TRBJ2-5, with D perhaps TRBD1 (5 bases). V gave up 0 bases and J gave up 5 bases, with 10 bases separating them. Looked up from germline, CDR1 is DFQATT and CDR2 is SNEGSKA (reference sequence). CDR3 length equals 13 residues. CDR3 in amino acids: CSARDLRVETQYF. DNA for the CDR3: TGCAGTGCTAGAGATCTCAGGGTCGAGACCCAGTACTTC.

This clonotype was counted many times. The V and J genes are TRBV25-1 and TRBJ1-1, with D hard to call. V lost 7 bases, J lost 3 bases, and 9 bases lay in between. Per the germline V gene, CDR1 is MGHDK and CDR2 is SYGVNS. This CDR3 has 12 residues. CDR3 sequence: CASTSLYTEAFF. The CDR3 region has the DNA TGTGCCAGCACTTCGTTGTACACTGAAGCTTTCTTT.